A selection of T cell receptor beta chains follows, all from one sample in a study of regulatory T cells in long-lasting Graves disease. Via MiXCR, TCRdb re-called the multiplex PCR reads, giving one row per CDR3 protein. The sample has roughly 420,000 distinct CDR3 sequences, less than 20% seen once. This sample comprised peripheral blood mononuclear cells (PBMCs), obtained at new diagnosis, from a patient treated with antithyroid drugs. The receptors come from a female donor with Graves disease. Each CDR3 is given with its conserved first and last residue. The D gene is left open where the match is weak. The listing skips clone size in some rows; elsewhere it reads once, few, many or a size class.

>TRBV29-1|.|TRBJ1-4|.
TGCAGCGTTGTATGGATGGATGAAAAACTGTTTTTT
CSVVWMDEKLFF
>TRBV27|TRBD1|TRBJ2-7|many
TGTGCCAGCAGAGACAGGGCTGGCCGAGTCGAGCAGTACTTC
CASRDRAGRVEQYF
>TRBV6-9|.|TRBJ1-1|once
TGTGCCAGCAGTTACTCCGGGACATACAGGGTAGAGGCTTTCTTT
CASSYSGTYRVEAFF
>TRBV12-3/TRBV12-4|.|TRBJ1-6|many
TGTGCCAGCAGTTTAGACCTATTGGGACCCCTCCACTTT
CASSLDLLGPLHF
>TRBV4-1|.|TRBJ2-7|many
TGCGCCAGCAGCCAAGCCCTCTTGGACGGTTACGAGCAGTACTTC
CASSQALLDGYEQYF
>TRBV12-3/TRBV12-4|.|TRBJ2-7|many
TGTGCCAGCAGTTGGGGTAACGAGCAGTACTTC
CASSWGNEQYF
>TRBV2|.|TRBJ1-5|.
TGTGCCAGCAGGGAAGGGACCTCAAATAGCAATCAGCCCCAGCATTTT
CASREGTSNSNQPQHF
>TRBV20-1|TRBD2|TRBJ2-5|few
TGCAGTGCTGGGAGGACTAGCGGGGATGGGACCCAGTACTTC
CSAGRTSGDGTQYF
>TRBV20-1|.|TRBJ1-1|many
TGCAGTGCCTTTCTTTATCGGAGTGCTGAAGCTTTCTTT
CSAFLYRSAEAFF
>TRBV5-1|TRBD1|TRBJ1-2|many
TGCGCCAGCAGCCTACTTGCCTCCGGACAGGGGGCCTTCTACACCTTC
CASSLLASGQGAFYTF
>TRBV5-1|.|TRBJ1-1|many
TGCGCCAGCAGCTTGGATCGGTTGGCAGCCGAAGCTTTCTTT
CASSLDRLAAEAFF
>TRBV19|.|TRBJ2-2|.
TGTGCCAGTATGGGTGGGGCCGCACAAACCGGGGAGCTGTTTTTT
CASMGGAAQTGELFF
>TRBV29-1|.|TRBJ1-2|many
TGCAGCGTCCGGGGGCAGGTGCAGACGGGCTATGGCTACACCTTC
CSVRGQVQTGYGYTF
>TRBV7-8|TRBD1|TRBJ2-5|many
TGTGCCAGCAGCTCCCGGGACAGGGAAGAGACCCAGTACTTC
CASSSRDREETQYF
>TRBV30|TRBD2|TRBJ2-7|many
TGTGCCTGGAGTGGTCCGGGACTACCATCCTACGGGCAGTACTTC
CAWSGPGLPSYGQYF
>TRBV12-3/TRBV12-4|.|TRBJ1-4|many
TGTGCCAGCAGGGAGAAACTTGCAACTAATGAAAAACTGTTTTTT
CASREKLATNEKLFF
>TRBV20-1|.|TRBJ2-7|.
TGCAGTGCGAAGCCCCAGCACGGACAGTTCTACGAGCAGTACTTC
CSAKPQHGQFYEQYF
>TRBV25-1|.|TRBJ1-5|many
TGTGCCAGCAGGGAGAGGGAAAGGGGACGTCAGCCCCAGCATTTT
CASRERERGRQPQHF
>TRBV7-2|.|TRBJ2-7|many
TGTGCCAGCAGCTTAGGTAGCGTCTACTACGAGCAGTACTTC
CASSLGSVYYEQYF
>TRBV12-3/TRBV12-4|TRBD1|TRBJ2-5|many
TGTGCCAGCAGTCTCGGGACAGGGGAAGAGACCCAGTACTTC
CASSLGTGEETQYF
>TRBV28|TRBD2|TRBJ2-4|.
TGTGCCAGCAGTTCTAGCGGGAGGGCTGAGAAAAACATTCAGTACTTC
CASSSSGRAEKNIQYF
>TRBV29-1|.|TRBJ2-5|many
TGCAGCCTACTATTAGCGGTCGAGGAGACCCAGTACTTC
CSLLLAVEETQYF
>TRBV12-3/TRBV12-4|TRBD2|TRBJ2-5|.
TGTGCCAGCAGTCCTACGGGGCTAGCGGGAGTGTTCGACGAGACCCAGTACTTC
CASSPTGLAGVFDETQYF
>TRBV3-1|.|TRBJ1-1|.
TGTGCCAGCAGCCAGCAGGGAACTGAAGCTTTCTTT
CASSQQGTEAFF
>TRBV4-1|.|TRBJ2-7|.
TGCGCCAGCAGCCAAGATCCGGGGACCCACGAGCAGTACTTC
CASSQDPGTHEQYF
>TRBV7-2|TRBD1|TRBJ2-1|many
TGTGCCAGCAGCACCCGACAGGGCCGGAGATCCTACAATGAGCAGTTCTTC
CASSTRQGRRSYNEQFF
>TRBV20-1|.|TRBJ2-2|.
TGCAGTGCTAGACCCCCCGTTTCGGCCGGGGAGCTGTTTTTT
CSARPPVSAGELFF
>TRBV20-1|.|TRBJ2-7|many
TGCAGTGCTAGAGGCCTTGGGGAGCAGTACTTC
CSARGLGEQYF
>TRBV6-5|.|TRBJ1-4|few
TGTGCCAGCAGTTACCTGGTATCTGATGGAATAGAAAAACTGTTTTTT
CASSYLVSDGIEKLFF
>TRBV29-1|.|TRBJ2-1|many
TGCAGCGGGGGGTTACGGCTCGCCTCCTACAATGAGCAGTTCTTC
CSGGLRLASYNEQFF
>TRBV6-2/TRBV6-3|TRBD1|TRBJ2-4|few
TGTGCCAGCAGGGACAGGGAGGCCAAAAACATTCAGTACTTC
CASRDREAKNIQYF
>TRBV5-1|.|TRBJ2-1|.
TGCGCCAGCACCCCCCCACAGGAGGGGGACAGCTACTACAATGAGCAATTCTTC
CASTPPQEGDSYYNEQFF
>TRBV7-9|.|TRBJ2-7|.
TGTGCCAGCAGCTTAGAACAGACGAAAACCTACGAGCAGTACTTC
CASSLEQTKTYEQYF
>TRBV20-1|.|TRBJ1-3|many
TGCAGTGCCCCATTCTCTGGAAACACCATATATTTT
CSAPFSGNTIYF
>TRBV28|TRBD1|TRBJ1-2|many
TGTGCCAGCAGTTTAGATGGGACAGGCCGCGGCTACACCTTC
CASSLDGTGRGYTF
>TRBV11-2|.|TRBJ1-2|many
TGCGCCAGCAGCCAAGGAGGGCTTCGTGGCTACACCTTC
CASSQGGLRGYTF
>TRBV20-1|TRBD2|TRBJ2-1|many
TGCAGTGCTACAATTCCCCCGGGACTAGCGGGAGGGTTCACCCTCAATGAGCAGTTCTTC
CSATIPPGLAGGFTLNEQFF
>TRBV20-1|.|TRBJ2-7|many
TGCAGTGCTAGAGAGGGAGTTGGCTCCTACGAGCAGTACTTC
CSAREGVGSYEQYF
>TRBV10-3|.|TRBJ2-5|once
TGTGCCATCAGTGAGCACAACAGGGGACTCCAAGAGACCCAGTACTTC
CAISEHNRGLQETQYF
>TRBV7-2|TRBD1|TRBJ2-4|many
TGTGCCAGCAGCTACCAGGGGGCAGGGAACATTCAGTACTTC
CASSYQGAGNIQYF
>TRBV19|.|TRBJ1-6|.
TGTGCCAGCGCCGGACAAGTGAAATCACCCCTCCACTTT
CASAGQVKSPLHF
>TRBV2|.|TRBJ2-2|.
TGTGCCAGCAGTGATAAGGGCAGAGACACCGGGGAGCTGTTTTTT
CASSDKGRDTGELFF
>TRBV5-1|TRBD1|TRBJ1-6|.
TGTGCCAGCAGCCACGGACAGGGGGTGGGTTCACCCCTCCACTTT
CASSHGQGVGSPLHF
>TRBV29-1|.|TRBJ2-1|.
TGCAGCGTTGGGCCCGACCAAAGCTCCTACAATGAGCAGTTCTTC
CSVGPDQSSYNEQFF
>TRBV20-1|.|TRBJ2-2|many
TGCAGTGCTAGAGAGTTCGGGGGCCTTAACACCGGGGAGCTGTTTTTT
CSAREFGGLNTGELFF
>TRBV20-1|TRBD1|TRBJ2-7|many
TGCAGTGCTACCGTACAGGGGGCCGCAGACTACGAGCAGTACTTC
CSATVQGAADYEQYF
>TRBV9|TRBD2|TRBJ2-5|.
TGTGCCAGCAGCCTTTCTAAGGGACTAGCGGGGGTCGAGACCCAGTACTTC
CASSLSKGLAGVETQYF